This T cell receptor (beta chain) came from a study of radiation and T cells in renal cell carcinoma. Study-wide context: Nephrectomy followed 15 Gy stereotactic body radiation by 4 weeks.

Time point described: blood 2 weeks post-SBRT. Treatment given: 15 Gy SBRT to primary tumor, nephrectomy 4 weeks later. After SBRT, blood was collected at 2 and 4 weeks, plus baseline. The tumor was a clear cell renal cell carcinoma. V was trimmed by 3 bases and J by 1 base, leaving 6 bases between them. The CDR3 is 13 residues long. In germline, CDR1 is MNHEY, CDR2 SMNVEV (reference sequence). Notes on the study in general: No pretreatment tumor biopsies were available for baseline clonotypes.

Repertoires were generated with immunoSEQ multiplex PCR, while TCRdb's copy carries only in-frame clones and drops some. The table has about 58,000 clones, around 78% seen once. Concerning this clone: The antigen remains undetermined.

The chain couples TRBV27 to TRBJ1-1; maybe TRBD1 (5 bases). Sequenced material: blood, taken from a patient whose treatment included radiotherapy and nephrectomy. The origin of this receptor is a man aged 55 to 70 with renal cell carcinoma. In DNA, the CDR3 is TGTGCCAGCAGTTTCGGGGGGAACACTGAAGCTTTCTTT. It codes for CASSFGGNTEAFF.